The present T cell receptor (beta chain) was sequenced within a study of early T cells in non-severe SARS-CoV-2 infection. Background on the study: Sequencing targeted bulk RNA from unsorted whole blood, leaving chains unpaired.

The library protocol tagged individual cDNA molecules with unique molecular identifiers. TCRdb reprocessed the 5' RACE reads with MiXCR, giving one entry per CDR3 protein. This repertoire shows 25,000 to 35,000 distinct CDR3 sequences, about 3.9% found once; its top ten account for roughly 8%. This CDR3 comprises 11 residues. Germline CDR1 and CDR2: SQVTM and ANQGSEA. This clonotype was seen repeatedly, ten times or more. Its target is not known. Sequence at one end of the junction differs from germline and may be a read error. The study's findings and limits: A preference for anti-spike CD8 responses marked VDJdb matching, which missed private and CD4 specificities.

The rearrangement links TRBV29-1 to TRBJ1-2; D is unresolved. The source is an adult who was a healthcare worker with PCR-confirmed SARS-CoV-2 infection or an uninfected control (not recorded which). Sequenced: whole blood. The CDR3: CSVEANYGYTF. The CDR3 coding sequence is TGCAGCGTCGAAGCTAACTATGGCTACACCTTC.